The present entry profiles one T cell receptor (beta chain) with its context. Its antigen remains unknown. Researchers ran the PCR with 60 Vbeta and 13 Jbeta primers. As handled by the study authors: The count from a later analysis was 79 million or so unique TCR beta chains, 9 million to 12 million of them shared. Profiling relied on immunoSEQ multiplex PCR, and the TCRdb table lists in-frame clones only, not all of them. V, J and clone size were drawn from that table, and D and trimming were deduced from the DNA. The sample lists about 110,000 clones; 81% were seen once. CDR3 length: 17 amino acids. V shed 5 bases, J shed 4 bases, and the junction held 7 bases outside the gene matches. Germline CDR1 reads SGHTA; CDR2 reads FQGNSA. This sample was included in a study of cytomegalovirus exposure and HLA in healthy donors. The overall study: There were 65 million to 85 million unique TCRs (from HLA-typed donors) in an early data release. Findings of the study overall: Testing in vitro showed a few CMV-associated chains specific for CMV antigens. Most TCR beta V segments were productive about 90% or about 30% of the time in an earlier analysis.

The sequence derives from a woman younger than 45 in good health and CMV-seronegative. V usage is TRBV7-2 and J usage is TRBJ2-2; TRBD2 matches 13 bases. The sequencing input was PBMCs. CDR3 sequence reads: CASSIRTSGRFTGELFF. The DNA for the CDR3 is TGTGCCAGCAGCATAAGGACTAGCGGGAGATTCACCGGGGAGCTGTTTTTT.